The sequence of this TCR beta chain was determined in a study of cytomegalovirus exposure and HLA in healthy donors. Primers included in the PCR were 60 Vbeta and 13 Jbeta primers. Produced via immunoSEQ multiplex PCR; TCRdb's table is partial and in-frame only. Of approximately 210,000 clones in the sample, more than 75% were seen once. Regarding the study as a whole: Sequences of the TCR beta chain were said to predict the HLA-A and HLA-B alleles of most subjects accurately.

This CDR3 is 14 amino acids long. Germline CDR1 reads MNHNY; CDR2 reads SVGAGI (reference sequence). Unmatched junction bases numbered 4, after V lost 6 bases and J lost 3 bases. For this clone: Its matching antigen is unknown.

The V call is TRBV6-6, the J call TRBJ1-1; 10 bases align to TRBD1. Specimen: PBMCs. The sequence derives from a woman in her late teens or twenties in good health and CMV-seronegative. The CDR3 region has the DNA TGTGCCAGCAGGCGGACAGGGGGGGACACTGAAGCTTTCTTT. It translates to CASRRTGGDTEAFF.